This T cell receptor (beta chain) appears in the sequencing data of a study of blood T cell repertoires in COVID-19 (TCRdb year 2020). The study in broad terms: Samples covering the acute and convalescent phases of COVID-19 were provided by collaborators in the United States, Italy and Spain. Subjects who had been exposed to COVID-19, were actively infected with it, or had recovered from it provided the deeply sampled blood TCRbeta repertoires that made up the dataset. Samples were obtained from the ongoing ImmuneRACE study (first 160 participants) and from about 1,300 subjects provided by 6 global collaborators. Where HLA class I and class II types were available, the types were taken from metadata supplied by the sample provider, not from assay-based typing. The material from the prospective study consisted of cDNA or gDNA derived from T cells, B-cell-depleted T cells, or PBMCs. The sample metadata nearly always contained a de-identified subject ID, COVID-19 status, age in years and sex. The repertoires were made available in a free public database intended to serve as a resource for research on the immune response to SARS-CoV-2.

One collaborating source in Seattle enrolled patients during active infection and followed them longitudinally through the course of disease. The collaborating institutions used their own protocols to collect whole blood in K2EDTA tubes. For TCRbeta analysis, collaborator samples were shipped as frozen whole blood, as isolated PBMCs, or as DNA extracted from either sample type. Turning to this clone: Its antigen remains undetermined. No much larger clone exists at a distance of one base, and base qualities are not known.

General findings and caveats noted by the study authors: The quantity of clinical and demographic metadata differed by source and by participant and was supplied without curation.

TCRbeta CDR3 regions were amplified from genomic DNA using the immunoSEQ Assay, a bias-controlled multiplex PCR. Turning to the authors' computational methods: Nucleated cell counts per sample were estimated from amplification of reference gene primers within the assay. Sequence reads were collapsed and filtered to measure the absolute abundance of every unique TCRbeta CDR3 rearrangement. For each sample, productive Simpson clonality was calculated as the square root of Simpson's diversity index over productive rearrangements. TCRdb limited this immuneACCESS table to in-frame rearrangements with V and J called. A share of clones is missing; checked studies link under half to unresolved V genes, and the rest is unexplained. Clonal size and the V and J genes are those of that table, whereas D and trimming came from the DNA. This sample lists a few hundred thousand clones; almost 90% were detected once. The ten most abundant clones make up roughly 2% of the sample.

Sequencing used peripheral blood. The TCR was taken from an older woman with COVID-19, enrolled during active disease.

The nucleotides are TGTGCCAGCAGCCCTAGCGGGGGGTCAGATACGCAGTATTTT. This yields the protein CASSPSGGSDTQYF. The sequence joins TRBV3-1 (or the pseudogene TRBV3-2) to TRBJ2-3; 11 bases in the junction line up with TRBD2. V has 4 bases trimmed and J has 4 bases trimmed; junction bases matching no gene number 1. The germline V gene (reference sequence) supplies CDR1 LGHDT and CDR2 YNNKEL. Inclusive of the bounding cysteine and phenylalanine, the CDR3 is 14 residues long. Left in the record is the CDR3 DNA by itself, 42 bases read in frame from the first base.